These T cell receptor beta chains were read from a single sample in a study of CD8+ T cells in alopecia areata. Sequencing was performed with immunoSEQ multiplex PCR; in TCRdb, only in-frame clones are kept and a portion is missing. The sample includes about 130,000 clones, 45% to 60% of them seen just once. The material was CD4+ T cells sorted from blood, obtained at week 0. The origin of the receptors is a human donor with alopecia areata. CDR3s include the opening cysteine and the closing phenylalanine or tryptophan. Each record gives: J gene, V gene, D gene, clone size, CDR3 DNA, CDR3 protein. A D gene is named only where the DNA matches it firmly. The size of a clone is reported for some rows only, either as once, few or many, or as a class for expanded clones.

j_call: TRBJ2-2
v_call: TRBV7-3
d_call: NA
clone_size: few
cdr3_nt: TGTGCCAGCAGCCTGGACTCAAGGAACACCGGGGAGCTGTTTTTT
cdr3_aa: CASSLDSRNTGELFF

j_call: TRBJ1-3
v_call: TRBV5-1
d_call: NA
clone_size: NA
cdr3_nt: TGCGCCAGCAGCTTGGAGGAAAAAAACACCATATATTTT
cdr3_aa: CASSLEEKNTIYF

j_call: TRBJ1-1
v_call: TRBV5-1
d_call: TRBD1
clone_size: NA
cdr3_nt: TGCGCCAGCACCCGGACAGGAGGAAACACTGAAGCTTTCTTT
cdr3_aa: CASTRTGGNTEAFF

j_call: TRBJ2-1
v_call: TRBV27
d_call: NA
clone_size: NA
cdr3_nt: TGTGCCAGCAGTGGGGGGGCCAATGAGCAGTTCTTC
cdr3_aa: CASSGGANEQFF

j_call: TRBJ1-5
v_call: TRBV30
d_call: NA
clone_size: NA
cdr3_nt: TGTGCCTGGAGTGTTAGCAGCTTCAATCAGCCCCAGCATTTT
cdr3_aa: CAWSVSSFNQPQHF

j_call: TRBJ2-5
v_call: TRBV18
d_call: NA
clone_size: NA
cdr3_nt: TGTGCCAGCTCACCGAAAGAGACCCAGTACTTC
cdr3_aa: CASSPKETQYF

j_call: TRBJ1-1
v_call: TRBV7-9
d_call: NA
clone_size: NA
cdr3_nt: TGTGCCAGCAGCCTGCAGCGGGGCAGAGGAGCTTTCTTT
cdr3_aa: CASSLQRGRGAFF

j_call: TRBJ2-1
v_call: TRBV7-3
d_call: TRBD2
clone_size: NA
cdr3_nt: TGTGCCAGCAGCTATTCGGGAGGCGGGGTAAGCTCCTACAATGAGCAGTTCTTC
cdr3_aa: CASSYSGGGVSSYNEQFF

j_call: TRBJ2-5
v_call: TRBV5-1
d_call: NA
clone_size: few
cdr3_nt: TGCGCCAGCAGCTTGGCCAGGAAACAAGAGACCCAGTACTTC
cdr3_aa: CASSLARKQETQYF

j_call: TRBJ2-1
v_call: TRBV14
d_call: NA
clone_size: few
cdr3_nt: TGTGCCAGCAGCCAACGTCTGGGGGCGTCTTTATACAATGAGCAGTTCTTC
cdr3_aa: CASSQRLGASLYNEQFF

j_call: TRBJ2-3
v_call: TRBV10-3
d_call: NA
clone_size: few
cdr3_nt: TGTGCCATCGGGCAGAGCACAGATACGCAGTATTTT
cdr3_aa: CAIGQSTDTQYF

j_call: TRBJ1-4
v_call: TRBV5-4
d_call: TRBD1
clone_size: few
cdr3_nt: TGTGCCAGCAGCTTCGACAGGGGAGAAAAACTGTTTTTT
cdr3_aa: CASSFDRGEKLFF

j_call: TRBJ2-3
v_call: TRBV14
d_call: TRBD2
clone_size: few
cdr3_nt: TGTGCCAGCAGCCTCGCACCGGGGGGGCGTACGCAGTATTTT
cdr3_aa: CASSLAPGGRTQYF

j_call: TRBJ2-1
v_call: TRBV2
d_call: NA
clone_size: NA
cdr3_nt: TGTGCCAGCAGTGAAACCGATGAGCAGTTCTTC
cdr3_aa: CASSETDEQFF

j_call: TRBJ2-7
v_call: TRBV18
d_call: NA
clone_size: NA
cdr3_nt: TGTGCCAGCTCACAGAGGGAAACCTACGAGCAGTACTTC
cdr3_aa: CASSQRETYEQYF

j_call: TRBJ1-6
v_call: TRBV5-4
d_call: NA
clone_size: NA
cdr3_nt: TGTGCCAGCAGCACGGGGCCGGCGGATTATAATTCACCCCTCCACTTT
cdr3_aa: CASSTGPADYNSPLHF

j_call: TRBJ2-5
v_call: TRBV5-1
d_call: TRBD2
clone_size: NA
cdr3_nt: TGCGCCAGCGCGGCGGGGGGGCCGCGAGAGACCCAGTACTTC
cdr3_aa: CASAAGGPRETQYF

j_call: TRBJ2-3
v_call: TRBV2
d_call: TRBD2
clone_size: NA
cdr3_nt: TGTGCCAGCACAAGAGCGGGGGAAGGAGATACGCAGTATTTT
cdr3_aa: CASTRAGEGDTQYF

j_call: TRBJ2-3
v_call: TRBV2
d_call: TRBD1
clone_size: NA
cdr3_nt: TGTGCCAGCAGTGAGACAGGGATAGATACGCAGTATTTT
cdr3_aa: CASSETGIDTQYF

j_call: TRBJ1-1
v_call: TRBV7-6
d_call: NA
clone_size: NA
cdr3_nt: TGTGCCTCCTCTTTGGGAGCGGGCGCATTGAACACTGAAGCTTTCTTT
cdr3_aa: CASSLGAGALNTEAFF

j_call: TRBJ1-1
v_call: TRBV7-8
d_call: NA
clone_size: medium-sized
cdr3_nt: TGTGCCAGCAGCTTAGCAGGGTTGGTTCCCGAAGCTTTCTTT
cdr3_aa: CASSLAGLVPEAFF

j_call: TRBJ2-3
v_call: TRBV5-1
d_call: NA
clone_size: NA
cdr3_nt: TGCGCCAGCAGCTTGGCCCCGTCAGATACGCAGTATTTT
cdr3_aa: CASSLAPSDTQYF

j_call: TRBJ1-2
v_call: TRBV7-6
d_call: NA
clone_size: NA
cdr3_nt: TGTGCCAGCAGCCCGGGGGGCATCGGCTACACCTTC
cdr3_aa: CASSPGGIGYTF

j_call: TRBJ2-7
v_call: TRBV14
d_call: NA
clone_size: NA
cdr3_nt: TGTGCCAGCAGCCAAGGAAATAAAGGGGAGCAGTACTTC
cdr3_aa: CASSQGNKGEQYF

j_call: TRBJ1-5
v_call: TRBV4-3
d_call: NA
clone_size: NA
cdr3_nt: TGCGCCAGCAGCCAAGGTTCGGGACGTTGCAATCAGCCCCAGCATTTT
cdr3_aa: CASSQGSGRCNQPQHF

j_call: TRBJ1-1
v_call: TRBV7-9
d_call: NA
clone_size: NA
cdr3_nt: TGTGCCAGCAGCTTAGGGTCACAGGGCTACACTGAAGCTTTCTTT
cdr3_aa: CASSLGSQGYTEAFF

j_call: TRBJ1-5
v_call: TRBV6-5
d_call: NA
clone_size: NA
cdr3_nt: TGTGCCAGCAGTTTTGGGGTAGGCAATCAGCCCCAGCATTTT
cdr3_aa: CASSFGVGNQPQHF

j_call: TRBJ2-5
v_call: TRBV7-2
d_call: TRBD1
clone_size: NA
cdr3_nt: TGTGCCAGCAGCCCATCGACAGGGGAGACCCAGTACTTC
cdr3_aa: CASSPSTGETQYF

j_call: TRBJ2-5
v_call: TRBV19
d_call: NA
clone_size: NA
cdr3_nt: TGTGCCAGTAGTATTGGGGGAGGTGAGACCCAGTACTTC
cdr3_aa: CASSIGGGETQYF

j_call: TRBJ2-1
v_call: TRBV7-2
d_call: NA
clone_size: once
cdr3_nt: TGTGCCAGCAGCGCCGAACTAGCCCGTACTCACAATGAGCAGTTCTTC
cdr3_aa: CASSAELARTHNEQFF

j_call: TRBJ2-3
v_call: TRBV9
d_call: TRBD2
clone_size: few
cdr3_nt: TGTGCCAGCAGCGAACCGACTAGCGGCCGCACAGATACGCAGTATTTT
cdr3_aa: CASSEPTSGRTDTQYF